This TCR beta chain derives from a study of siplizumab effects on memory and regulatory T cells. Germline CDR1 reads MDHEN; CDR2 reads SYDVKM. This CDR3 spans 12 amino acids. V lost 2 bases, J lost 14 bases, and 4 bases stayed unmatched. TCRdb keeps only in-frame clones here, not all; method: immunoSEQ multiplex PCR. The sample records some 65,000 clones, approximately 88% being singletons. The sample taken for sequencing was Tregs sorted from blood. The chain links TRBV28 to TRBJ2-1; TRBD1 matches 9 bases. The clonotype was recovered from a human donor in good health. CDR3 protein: CASSLRQGVKFF. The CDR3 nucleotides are TGTGCCAGCAGTTTAAGACAGGGGGTGAAGTTCTTC.